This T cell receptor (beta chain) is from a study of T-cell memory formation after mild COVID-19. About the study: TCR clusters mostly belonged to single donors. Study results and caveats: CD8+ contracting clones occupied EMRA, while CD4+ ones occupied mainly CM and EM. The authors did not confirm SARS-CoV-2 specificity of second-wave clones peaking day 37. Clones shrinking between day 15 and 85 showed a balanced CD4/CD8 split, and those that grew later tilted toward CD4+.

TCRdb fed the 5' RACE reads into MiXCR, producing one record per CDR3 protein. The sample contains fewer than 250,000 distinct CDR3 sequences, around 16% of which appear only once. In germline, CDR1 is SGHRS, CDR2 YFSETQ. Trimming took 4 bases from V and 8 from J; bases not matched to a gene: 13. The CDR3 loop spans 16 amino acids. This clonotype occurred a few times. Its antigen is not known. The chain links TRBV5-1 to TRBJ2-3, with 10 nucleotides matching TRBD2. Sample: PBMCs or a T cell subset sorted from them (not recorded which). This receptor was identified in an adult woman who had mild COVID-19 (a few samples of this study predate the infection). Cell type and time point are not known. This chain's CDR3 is CASSPVAGGPVRTQYF. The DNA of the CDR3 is TGCGCCAGCAGCCCCGTAGCGGGGGGTCCCGTCCGTACGCAGTATTTT.